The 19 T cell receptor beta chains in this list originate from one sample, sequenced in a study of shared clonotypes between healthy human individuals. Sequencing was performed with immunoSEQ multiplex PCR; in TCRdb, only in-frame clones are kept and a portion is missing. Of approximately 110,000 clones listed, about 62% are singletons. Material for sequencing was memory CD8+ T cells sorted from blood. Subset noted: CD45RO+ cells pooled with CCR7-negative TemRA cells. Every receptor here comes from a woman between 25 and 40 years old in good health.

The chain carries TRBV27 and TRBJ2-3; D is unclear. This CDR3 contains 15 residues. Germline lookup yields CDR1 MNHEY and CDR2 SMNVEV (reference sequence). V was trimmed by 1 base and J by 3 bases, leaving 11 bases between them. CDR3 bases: TGTGCCAGCAGTTTATATGGGTGGGCGACAGATACGCAGTATTTT. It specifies CASSLYGWATDTQYF.

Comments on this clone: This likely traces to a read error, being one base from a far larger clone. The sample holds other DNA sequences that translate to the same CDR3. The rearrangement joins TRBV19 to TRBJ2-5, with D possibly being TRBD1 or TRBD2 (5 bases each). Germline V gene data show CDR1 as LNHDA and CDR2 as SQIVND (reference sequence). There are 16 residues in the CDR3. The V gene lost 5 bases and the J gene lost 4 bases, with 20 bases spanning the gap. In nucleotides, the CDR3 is TGTGCCAGTAGTCCATTCGTCGGACTGGGGGTAGAGACCCAGTACTTC. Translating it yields CASSPFVGLGVETQYF.

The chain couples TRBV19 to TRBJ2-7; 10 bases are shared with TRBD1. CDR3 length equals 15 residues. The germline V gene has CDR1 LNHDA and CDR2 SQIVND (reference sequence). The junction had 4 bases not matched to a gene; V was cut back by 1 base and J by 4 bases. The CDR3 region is CASSIGGQGQYEQYF. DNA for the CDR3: TGTGCCAGTAGTATAGGGGGACAGGGGCAATACGAGCAGTACTTC.

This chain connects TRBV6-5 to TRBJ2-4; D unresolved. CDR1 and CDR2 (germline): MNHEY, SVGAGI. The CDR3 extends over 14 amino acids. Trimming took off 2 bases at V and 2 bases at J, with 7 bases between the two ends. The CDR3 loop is CASSYLESKNIQYF. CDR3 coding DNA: TGTGCCAGCAGTTACCTCGAGTCCAAAAACATTCAGTACTTC.

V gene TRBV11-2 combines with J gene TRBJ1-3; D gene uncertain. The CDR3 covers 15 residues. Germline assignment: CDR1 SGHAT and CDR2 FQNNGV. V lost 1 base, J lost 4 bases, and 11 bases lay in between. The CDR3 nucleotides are TGTGCCAGCAGCTTAGGAGCAAATTCAGGAAACACCATATATTTT. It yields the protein CASSLGANSGNTIYF.

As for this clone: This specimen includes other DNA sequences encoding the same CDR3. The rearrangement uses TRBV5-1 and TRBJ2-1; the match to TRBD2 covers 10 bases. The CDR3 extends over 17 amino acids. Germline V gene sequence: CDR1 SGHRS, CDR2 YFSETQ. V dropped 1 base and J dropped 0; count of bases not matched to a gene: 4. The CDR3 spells CASSLLASGSSYNEQFF. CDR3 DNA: TGCGCCAGCAGCTTGCTGGCTAGCGGGAGCTCCTACAATGAGCAGTTCTTC.

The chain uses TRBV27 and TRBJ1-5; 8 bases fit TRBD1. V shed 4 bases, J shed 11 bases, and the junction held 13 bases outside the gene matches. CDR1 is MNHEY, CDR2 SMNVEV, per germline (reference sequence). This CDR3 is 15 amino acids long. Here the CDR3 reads CASSSRTGPQSSQHF. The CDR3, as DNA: TGTGCCAGCAGTTCTCGGACAGGGCCCCAGAGTTCCCAGCATTTT.

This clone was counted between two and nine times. CDR3 nucleotide sequence: TGTGCCAGCAGCGTTACTAGCGTTTGGGGGAGTAGTGGAAACACCATATATTTT. Encoded protein: CASSVTSVWGSSGNTIYF. The V and J genes are TRBV2 and TRBJ1-3, with D possibly TRBD1 on 5 matching bases. There are 18 residues in the CDR3. Trimming left V 6 bases short and J 3 bases short, with 24 bases between. Germline V CDR1 and CDR2: SNHLY, FYNNEI.

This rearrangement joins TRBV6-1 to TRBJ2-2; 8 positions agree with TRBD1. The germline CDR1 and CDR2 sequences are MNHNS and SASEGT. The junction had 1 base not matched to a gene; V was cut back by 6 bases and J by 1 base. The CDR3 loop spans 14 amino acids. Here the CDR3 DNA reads TGTGCCAGCAGGGGGACAGGGAACACCGGGGAGCTGTTTTTT. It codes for CASRGTGNTGELFF.

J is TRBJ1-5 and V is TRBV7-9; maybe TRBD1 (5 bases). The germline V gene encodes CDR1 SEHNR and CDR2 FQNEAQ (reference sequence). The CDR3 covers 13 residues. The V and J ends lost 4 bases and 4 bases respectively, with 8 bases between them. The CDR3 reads CASSSGANQPQHF. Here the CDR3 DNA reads TGTGCCAGCAGCTCCGGGGCAAATCAGCCCCAGCATTTT. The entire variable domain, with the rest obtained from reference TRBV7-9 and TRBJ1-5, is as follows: DTGVSQNPRHKITKRGQNVTFRCDPISEHNRLYWYRQTLGQGPEFLTYFQNEAQLEKSRLLSDRFSAERPKGSFSTLEIQRTEQGDSAMYLCASSSGANQPQHFGDGTRLSIL.

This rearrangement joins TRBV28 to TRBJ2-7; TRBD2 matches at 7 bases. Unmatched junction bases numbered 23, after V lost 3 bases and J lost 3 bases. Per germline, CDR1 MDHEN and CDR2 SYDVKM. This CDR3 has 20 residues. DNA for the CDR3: TGTGCCAGCAGTTTTCTCGTCGCTTCCGGGACTAAGAGGGGCAGCTACGAGCAGTACTTC. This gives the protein CASSFLVASGTKRGSYEQYF.

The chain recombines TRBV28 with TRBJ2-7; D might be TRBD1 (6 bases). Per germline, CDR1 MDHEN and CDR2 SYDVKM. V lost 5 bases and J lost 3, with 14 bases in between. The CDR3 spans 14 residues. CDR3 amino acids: CASSRTGFLYEQYF. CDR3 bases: TGTGCCAGCAGTCGTACAGGGTTCCTCTACGAGCAGTACTTC.

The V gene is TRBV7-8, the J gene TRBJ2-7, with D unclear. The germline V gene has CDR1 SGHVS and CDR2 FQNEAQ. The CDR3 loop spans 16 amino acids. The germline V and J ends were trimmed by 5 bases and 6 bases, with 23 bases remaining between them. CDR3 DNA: TGTGCCAGCAGCCCACTAAAGGCGCCCTTGAGGTCCGAGCAGTACTTC. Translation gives CASSPLKAPLRSEQYF.

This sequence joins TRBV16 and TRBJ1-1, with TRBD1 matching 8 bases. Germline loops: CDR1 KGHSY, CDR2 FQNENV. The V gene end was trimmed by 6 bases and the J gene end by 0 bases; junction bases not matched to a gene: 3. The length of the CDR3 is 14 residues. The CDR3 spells CASSLQGVNTEAFF. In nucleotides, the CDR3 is TGTGCCAGCAGTCTACAGGGGGTGAACACTGAAGCTTTCTTT.

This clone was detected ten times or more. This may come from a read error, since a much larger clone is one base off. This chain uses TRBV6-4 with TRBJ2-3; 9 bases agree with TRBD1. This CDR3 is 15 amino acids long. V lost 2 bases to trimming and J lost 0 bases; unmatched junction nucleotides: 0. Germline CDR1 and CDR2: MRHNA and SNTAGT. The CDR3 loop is CASSDGTGSTDTQYF. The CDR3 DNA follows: TGTGCCAGCAGTGACGGGACAGGGAGCACAGATACGCAGTATTTT.

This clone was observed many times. The CDR3 sequence: CASSLVKGSTYEQYF. The CDR3 DNA follows: TGTGCCAGCAGCTTAGTTAAGGGCAGTACCTACGAGCAGTACTTC. The chain combines TRBV7-8 with TRBJ2-7; D not resolved. This CDR3 has 15 amino acids. V was trimmed by 1 base and J by 2 bases, leaving 12 bases between them. In germline, CDR1 is SGHVS, CDR2 FQNEAQ.

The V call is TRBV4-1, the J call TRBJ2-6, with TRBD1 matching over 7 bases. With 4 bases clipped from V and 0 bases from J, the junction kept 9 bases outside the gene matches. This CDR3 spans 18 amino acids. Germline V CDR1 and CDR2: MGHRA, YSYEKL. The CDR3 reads CASSLIGDSYSGANVLTF. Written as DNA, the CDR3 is TGCGCCAGCAGCCTGATAGGGGACAGCTACTCTGGGGCCAACGTCCTGACTTTC.

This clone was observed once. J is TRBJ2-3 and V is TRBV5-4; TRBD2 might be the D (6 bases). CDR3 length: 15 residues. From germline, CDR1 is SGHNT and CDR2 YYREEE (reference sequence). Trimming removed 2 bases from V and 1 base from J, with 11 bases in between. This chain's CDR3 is CASSLPGAGTDTQYF. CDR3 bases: TGTGCCAGCAGCTTACCGGGAGCGGGCACAGATACGCAGTATTTT.

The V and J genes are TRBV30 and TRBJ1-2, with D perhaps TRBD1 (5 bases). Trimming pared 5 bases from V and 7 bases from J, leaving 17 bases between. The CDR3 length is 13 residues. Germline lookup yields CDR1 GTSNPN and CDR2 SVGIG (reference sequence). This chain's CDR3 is CAWSIGPGGGYTF. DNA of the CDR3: TGTGCCTGGTCCATAGGACCGGGGGGTGGCTACACCTTC.